This is a list of T cell receptor beta chains from one sample in a study of blood T cell repertoires in COVID-19. Repertoires were generated with immunoSEQ multiplex PCR, while TCRdb's copy carries only in-frame clones and drops some. The sample lists 200,000 to 250,000 clones; around 81% were seen once. The material sequenced was PBMCs or T cells enriched from blood (not recorded which). The receptors were sampled from a woman in her 50s with acute COVID-19. Each CDR3 is given without its conserved first and last residue.

v_call,cdr3_length,j_call,cdr3_aa
TRBV7-6,11,TRBJ1-3,ASSFGFGNTIY
TRBV7-3,12,TRBJ2-5,ASSSGTGGETQY
TRBV7-9,13,TRBJ2-5,ASSLAMTTKETQY
TRBV5-6,16,TRBJ2-1,ASSLGRTSGGAGNEQF
TRBV4-3,15,TRBJ2-2,ASSPRSAGEGTGELF
TRBV30,11,TRBJ1-5,AWRGGQGQPQH
TRBV5-1,14,TRBJ2-4,ASSPGGGLAKNIQY
TRBV7-9,12,TRBJ2-1,ASSLAAGVNEQF
TRBV7-9,12,TRBJ2-2,ASSLGRGHGELF
TRBV7-9,15,TRBJ2-2,ASSLVGLAVNTGELF
TRBV28,13,TRBJ2-7,ATRQGKVNSYEQY
TRBV3-1/TRBV3-2,15,TRBJ2-2,ASSQDPPTSFPGELF
TRBV11-2,11,TRBJ2-5,ASSLDRRETQY
TRBV7-2,12,TRBJ1-5,ASSLDRGNQPQH
TRBV15,14,TRBJ2-5,ATSRDLDMGGETQY
TRBV18,13,TRBJ2-3,ASSPTGQAADTQY
TRBV28,12,TRBJ2-7,ASSQTSGGYEQY
TRBV7-9,7,TRBJ1-5,ASYQPQH
TRBV18,14,TRBJ1-4,ASSSPVQGTNEKLF
TRBV18,11,TRBJ1-2,ASSPDSSIGYT
TRBV12-3/TRBV12-4,10,TRBJ1-3,ASREGPNTIY
TRBV6-5,9,TRBJ2-1,ASSQGYEQF
TRBV19,9,TRBJ2-1,ASSMTNEQF
TRBV7-6,13,TRBJ2-7,ASSGGAAGGGEQY
TRBV5-1,12,TRBJ1-5,ASRTGTGDQPQH
TRBV18,14,TRBJ1-6,ASSPPMAKGNSPLH
TRBV28,13,TRBJ2-7,ASSPLAVGTYEQY
TRBV2,14,TRBJ2-3,ASNSMGAPSADTQY
TRBV28,14,TRBJ1-5,ASSLFDRRINQPQH
TRBV5-6,9,TRBJ2-5,ASSPSETQY
TRBV7-2,13,TRBJ1-1,ASSPDLQVNTEAF
TRBV6-6,13,TRBJ1-2,ASRASDTRGYGYT
TRBV29-1,8,TRBJ1-2,SVLYYGYT
TRBV18,14,TRBJ1-3,ASSLFRVEAGNTIY
TRBV6-5,10,TRBJ1-1,ASSSPGAEAF
TRBV7-2,15,TRBJ1-6,ASSLVGQGQLHSPLH
TRBV11-2,11,TRBJ2-2,ASSLAGAGELF
TRBV5-8,12,TRBJ1-2,ASSGQTGAMGYT
TRBV12-3/TRBV12-4,11,TRBJ2-5,ASSFAAKETQY
TRBV29-1,13,TRBJ1-1,SVGTTGVGNTEAF
TRBV30,11,TRBJ1-2,ARNSGTGNGYT
TRBV29-1,13,TRBJ2-7,SVGGGLAETEEQY
TRBV7-2,11,TRBJ1-2,ASSVTGFLGYT
TRBV11-2,12,TRBJ2-1,ASTLAGGSYEQF
TRBV7-2,11,TRBJ2-7,ASSLRFSHEQY
TRBV24-1,14,TRBJ2-1,ATSDSDRGLYNEQF
TRBV7-2,11,TRBJ2-3,ASSSRGVDTQY
TRBV7-2,14,TRBJ2-5,ASSLDRIRTGKTQY